These 14 T cell receptor beta chains originate from one sample sequenced in a study of a mutant IDH1 vaccine in newly diagnosed glioma. TCRdb's copy holds only in-frame clones and misses some; the assay was immunoSEQ multiplex PCR. The sample lists some 120,000 clones; just under 80% were seen once. Time point of the sample: week 11, during vaccination. The vaccine gave 300 ug of a 20-mer mutant IDH1 peptide subcutaneously per dose. The antigens these receptors bind are not known. This specimen was PBMCs, taken from a glioma patient whose treatment included an IDH1 peptide vaccine. The receptors stem from a man aged 35 to 55 with glioma.

The V gene is TRBV6-5, the J gene TRBJ2-3; 7 positions match TRBD2. The CDR3 length is 13 residues. Germline values: CDR1 MNHEY, CDR2 SVGAGI. Trimming removed 5 bases from V and 4 bases from J; junction bases left unmatched: 3. CDR3 sequence reads: CASSTRGADTQYF. The CDR3 DNA reads TGTGCCAGCAGTACCCGGGGGGCAGATACGCAGTATTTT.

V and J are TRBV7-9 and TRBJ2-7, with a tentative D call TRBD2 (6 bases). V lost 3 bases and J lost 1, with 10 bases in between. The CDR3 sequence is 14 residues long. The germline gives CDR1 SEHNR, CDR2 FQNEAQ (reference sequence). CDR3 nucleotides: TGTGCCAGCAGCTTGGTGGGGAGGTCCTACGAGCAGTACTTC. It is translated as CASSLVGRSYEQYF.

The rearrangement uses TRBV4-3 and TRBJ1-5; TRBD1 might be the D (5 bases). Germline loops: CDR1 LGHNA, CDR2 YSLEER. V lost 10 bases to trimming and J lost 2 bases, with 15 bases between them. This CDR3 is built from 14 residues. CDR3 sequence (DNA): TGCGCCACCCCCGGGGGGGGAGGCAATCAGCCCCAGCATTTT. Protein product: CATPGGGGNQPQHF.

The chain has TRBV2 and TRBJ1-1; 8 positions match TRBD1. Looked up from germline, CDR1 is SNHLY and CDR2 is FYNNEI. This CDR3 spans 14 amino acids. Trimming cost V 5 bases and J 4 bases; bases outside gene matches: 6. DNA of the CDR3: TGTGCCAGCAGTAGGATGACAGGGGCCACTGAAGCTTTCTTT. Translated: CASSRMTGATEAFF.

In this sample, this clone turned up a few times. The chain is built from TRBV19 and TRBJ2-3; 11 positions match TRBD2. J lost 0 bases, V lost 5 bases, and 10 bases had no gene match. CDR1 is LNHDA and CDR2 is SQIVND in the germline V gene (reference sequence). The CDR3 totals 18 residues. The CDR3 here is CASSFSGGAVSSTDTQYF. As DNA, the CDR3 is TGTGCCAGTAGTTTTAGCGGGGGGGCCGTTAGTAGCACAGATACGCAGTATTTT.

This rearrangement joins TRBV9 to TRBJ2-2, with TRBD2 matching 8 bases. CDR3 size: 16 residues. The germline V gene encodes CDR1 SGDLS and CDR2 YYNGEE. The ends lost 0 bases at V and 6 bases at J; junction bases unmatched: 7. The DNA for the CDR3 is TGTGCCAGCAGCGTAGCGGGGGGGACCTGGCCCGGGGAGCTGTTTTTT. Translating it yields CASSVAGGTWPGELFF.

This chain uses TRBV29-1 with TRBJ2-7; weak D call: TRBD1 (6 bases). V was trimmed by 0 bases and J by 2 bases, leaving 11 bases between them. The germline gives CDR1 SQVTM, CDR2 ANQGSEA. This CDR3 comprises 14 residues. DNA for the CDR3: TGCAGCGTTGAAGATCCAGGGGTTCCCTACGAGCAGTACTTC. Protein sequence: CSVEDPGVPYEQYF.

This chain links TRBV7-2 with TRBJ2-7, with D perhaps matching TRBD1 or TRBD2 (5 bases each). The CDR3 contains 14 residues. V lost 6 bases to trimming and J lost 4 bases, with 16 bases between them. The germline V gene encodes CDR1 SGHTA and CDR2 FQGNSA. CDR3 bases: TGTGCCAGCAGTCGGGGCAGGGCTGAATACGAGCAGTACTTC. Protein: CASSRGRAEYEQYF.

The chain couples TRBV28 to TRBJ1-2; 9 nucleotides line up with TRBD1. The CDR3 is made up of 16 amino acids. Germline assignment: CDR1 MDHEN and CDR2 SYDVKM. The V gene end was trimmed by 6 bases and the J gene end by 4 bases; junction bases not matched to a gene: 12. CDR3 sequence (DNA): TGTGCCAGCAGCCCACCGGGACAGGGAAGAAGCTATGGCTACACCTTC. This gives the protein CASSPPGQGRSYGYTF.

In its sample, this clone was seen once. The DNA of the CDR3 is TGTGCCAGCTCACCCGCAGTGAACTATGGCTACACCTTC. Protein sequence: CASSPAVNYGYTF. This chain connects TRBV18 to TRBJ1-2; D remains unclear. Germline CDR1 KGHSH, CDR2 LQKENI. The CDR3 is made up of 13 amino acids. The germline V and J ends were trimmed by 3 bases and 2 bases, with 7 bases remaining between them.

This chain joins TRBV30 and TRBJ1-5; D ambiguous. CDR3 size: 13 residues. The V gene lost 0 bases and the J gene lost 4 bases, with 7 bases spanning the gap. Germline V CDR1 and CDR2: GTSNPN, SVGIG (reference sequence). Here the CDR3 reads CAWSVAGNQPQHF. The CDR3 nucleotides are TGTGCCTGGAGTGTGGCCGGAAATCAGCCCCAGCATTTT.

This chain joins TRBV7-6 and TRBJ2-1; 7 positions agree with TRBD2. The CDR3 is made up of 15 amino acids. Looked up from germline, CDR1 is SGHVS and CDR2 is FNYEAQ. Trimming at V came to 4 bases and at J to 4 bases, leaving 7 bases not matched to a gene. CDR3: CASSSPSGRYNEQFF. For the CDR3, the DNA is TGTGCCAGCAGCTCACCTAGCGGCCGATACAATGAGCAGTTCTTC.

The gene calls are TRBV7-2 and TRBJ2-5; weak D call: TRBD2 (6 bases). The CDR3 contains 16 residues. V was trimmed by 6 bases and J by 5 bases, leaving 22 bases between them. Germline loops: CDR1 SGHTA, CDR2 FQGNSA. The DNA of the CDR3 is TGTGCCAGCAGTCGCCCTTGGGACTCCATGAAGGAGACCCAGTACTTC. Residues: CASSRPWDSMKETQYF.

The chain has TRBV5-1 and TRBJ2-3; 7 bases agree with TRBD1. Trimming removed 4 bases from V and 2 bases from J; junction bases left unmatched: 4. The CDR3 spans 14 residues. Germline V gene data show CDR1 as SGHRS and CDR2 as YFSETQ. As DNA, the CDR3 is TGCGCCAGCAGCCCCGGGACAGTCACAGATACGCAGTATTTT. It codes for CASSPGTVTDTQYF.